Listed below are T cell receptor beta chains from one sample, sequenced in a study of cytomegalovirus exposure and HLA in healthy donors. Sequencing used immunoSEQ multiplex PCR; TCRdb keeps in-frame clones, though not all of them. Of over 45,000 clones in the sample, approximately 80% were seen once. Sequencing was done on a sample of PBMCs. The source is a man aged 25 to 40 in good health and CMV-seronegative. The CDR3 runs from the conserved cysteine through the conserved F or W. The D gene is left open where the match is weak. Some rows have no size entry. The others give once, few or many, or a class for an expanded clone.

CDR3aa: CASSPSGEIYEQYF
CDR3nt: TGCGCCAGCAGCCCTTCAGGGGAGATCTACGAGCAGTACTTC
d_gene: -
j_gene: TRBJ2-7
v_gene: TRBV5-1
abundance: -
len: 14

CDR3aa: CASSGREGRNEQFF
CDR3nt: TGTGCCAGTAGTGGCCGGGAGGGCCGCAATGAGCAGTTCTTC
d_gene: TRBD2
j_gene: TRBJ2-1
v_gene: TRBV19
abundance: -
len: 14

CDR3aa: CSSSLSGGRRRSNEQFF
CDR3nt: TGTTCCAGCAGCTTATCCGGCGGGAGGAGAAGGAGCAATGAGCAGTTCTTC
d_gene: TRBD2
j_gene: TRBJ2-1
v_gene: TRBV7-9
abundance: few
len: 17

CDR3aa: CASSDTNKNQPQHF
CDR3nt: TGTGCCAGCTCCGACACCAACAAGAATCAGCCCCAGCATTTT
d_gene: -
j_gene: TRBJ1-5
v_gene: TRBV7-2
abundance: -
len: 14

CDR3aa: CASSVASGGAGETQYF
CDR3nt: TGTGCCAGCAGCGTAGCTAGCGGGGGGGCCGGTGAGACCCAGTACTTC
d_gene: TRBD2
j_gene: TRBJ2-5
v_gene: TRBV9
abundance: -
len: 16

CDR3aa: CASSPGQSGYTF
CDR3nt: TGTGCCAGCAGCCCCGGACAGAGCGGCTACACCTTC
d_gene: -
j_gene: TRBJ1-2
v_gene: TRBV7-9
abundance: -
len: 12

CDR3aa: CASSWSGGNGYTF
CDR3nt: TGTGCCAGCAGCTGGTCAGGGGGAAATGGCTACACCTTC
d_gene: TRBD1
j_gene: TRBJ1-2
v_gene: TRBV14
abundance: -
len: 13

CDR3aa: CASSGLAGGSLVGQYF
CDR3nt: TGCGCCAGCAGCGGACTAGCGGGGGGTTCCCTTGTCGGGCAGTACTTC
d_gene: TRBD2
j_gene: TRBJ2-7
v_gene: TRBV10-2
abundance: -
len: 16

CDR3aa: CASSDEINTEAFF
CDR3nt: TGTGCCAGCAGTGATGAGATTAACACTGAAGCTTTCTTT
d_gene: -
j_gene: TRBJ1-1
v_gene: TRBV2
abundance: -
len: 13

CDR3aa: CASSSGGSYNEQFF
CDR3nt: TGTGCCAGCAGTTCCGGGGGGTCCTACAATGAGCAGTTCTTC
d_gene: TRBD2
j_gene: TRBJ2-1
v_gene: TRBV27
abundance: -
len: 14

CDR3aa: CSVVDSYGEGYTF
CDR3nt: TGCAGCGTTGTGGACAGCTATGGAGAAGGCTACACCTTC
d_gene: -
j_gene: TRBJ1-2
v_gene: TRBV29-1
abundance: -
len: 13

CDR3aa: CASSEALRGRGYTF
CDR3nt: TGTGCCAGCAGTGAAGCGCTCAGGGGGCGAGGCTACACCTTC
d_gene: TRBD1
j_gene: TRBJ1-2
v_gene: TRBV6-1
abundance: -
len: 14

CDR3aa: CASSEDGGYNEKLFF
CDR3nt: TGTGCCAGCAGTGAAGATGGCGGCTATAATGAAAAACTGTTTTTT
d_gene: -
j_gene: TRBJ1-4
v_gene: TRBV6-1
abundance: few
len: 15

CDR3aa: CASMPRDYGTQYF
CDR3nt: TGTGCCAGCATGCCTCGGGACTACGGGACCCAGTACTTC
d_gene: TRBD2
j_gene: TRBJ2-5
v_gene: TRBV2
abundance: -
len: 13

CDR3aa: CSEDGGGQAGEQYF
CDR3nt: TGCAGCGAGGATGGGGGGGGACAGGCGGGCGAGCAGTACTTC
d_gene: -
j_gene: TRBJ2-7
v_gene: TRBV29-1
abundance: -
len: 14

CDR3aa: CASSPLGTSTDTQYF
CDR3nt: TGTGCCAGCAGTCCCCTGGGGACTAGCACAGATACGCAGTATTTT
d_gene: -
j_gene: TRBJ2-3
v_gene: TRBV11-2
abundance: -
len: 15

CDR3aa: CASSPITNTEAFF
CDR3nt: TGCGCCAGCAGCCCTATAACGAACACTGAAGCTTTCTTT
d_gene: -
j_gene: TRBJ1-1
v_gene: TRBV4-3
abundance: few
len: 13

CDR3aa: CASSLGSGQAFF
CDR3nt: TGTGCCAGCAGCTTGGGGAGCGGGCAAGCTTTCTTT
d_gene: -
j_gene: TRBJ1-1
v_gene: TRBV5-6
abundance: -
len: 12

CDR3aa: CASSARQGWNQPQHF
CDR3nt: TGTGCCAGCAGCGCACGACAGGGGTGGAATCAGCCCCAGCATTTT
d_gene: TRBD1
j_gene: TRBJ1-5
v_gene: TRBV7-2
abundance: -
len: 15

CDR3aa: CASSLAPGNTEAFF
CDR3nt: TGTGCCAGCAGCTTGGCCCCCGGGAACACTGAAGCTTTCTTT
d_gene: -
j_gene: TRBJ1-1
v_gene: TRBV5-6
abundance: -
len: 14

CDR3aa: CASSPGGDRGFTEAFF
CDR3nt: TGTGCCAGCAGCCCTGGGGGGGACAGGGGGTTTACTGAAGCTTTCTTT
d_gene: TRBD1
j_gene: TRBJ1-1
v_gene: TRBV7-3
abundance: -
len: 16

CDR3aa: CASSLGGTGTKNIQYF
CDR3nt: TGTGCCAGCAGCTTAGGAGGGACAGGGACCAAAAACATTCAGTACTTC
d_gene: TRBD1
j_gene: TRBJ2-4
v_gene: TRBV7-2
abundance: -
len: 16

CDR3aa: CASSFSTEQFF
CDR3nt: TGTGCCAGCAGCTTTAGCACTGAGCAGTTCTTC
d_gene: -
j_gene: TRBJ2-1
v_gene: TRBV11-2
abundance: -
len: 11

CDR3aa: CASSQERLAGGSSETQYF
CDR3nt: TGTGCCAGCAGCCAAGAACGACTAGCGGGGGGGTCCTCGGAGACCCAGTACTTC
d_gene: TRBD2
j_gene: TRBJ2-5
v_gene: TRBV4-2
abundance: -
len: 18

CDR3aa: CASSPWRAGRYEQYF
CDR3nt: TGTGCCAGCAGTCCCTGGAGAGCGGGCCGTTACGAGCAGTACTTC
d_gene: -
j_gene: TRBJ2-7
v_gene: TRBV6-5
abundance: -
len: 15

CDR3aa: CASSDRGQGNTEALF
CDR3nt: TGTGCCAGCAGTGACAGGGGGCAGGGGAACACTGAAGCTCTCTTT
d_gene: TRBD1
j_gene: TRBJ1-1
v_gene: TRBV2
abundance: -
len: 15

CDR3aa: CASSLAVAGWSYNEQFF
CDR3nt: TGTGCCAGCAGCTTGGCGGTAGCGGGGTGGTCCTACAATGAGCAGTTCTTC
d_gene: TRBD2
j_gene: TRBJ2-1
v_gene: TRBV5-4
abundance: -
len: 17

CDR3aa: CASSLRGQGVTGELFF
CDR3nt: TGTGCCAGCAGCTTAAGGGGACAGGGAGTCACCGGGGAGCTGTTTTTT
d_gene: TRBD1
j_gene: TRBJ2-2
v_gene: TRBV7-3
abundance: -
len: 16

CDR3aa: CASRPGQGMNEQFF
CDR3nt: TGCGCCAGCAGGCCGGGACAGGGTATGAATGAGCAGTTCTTC
d_gene: TRBD1
j_gene: TRBJ2-1
v_gene: TRBV5-1
abundance: -
len: 14

CDR3aa: CASSIDRDTETYNEQFF
CDR3nt: TGTGCCAGTAGTATAGATCGGGACACCGAGACCTACAATGAGCAGTTCTTC
d_gene: -
j_gene: TRBJ2-1
v_gene: TRBV19
abundance: -
len: 17

CDR3aa: CASKRQLDNYGYTF
CDR3nt: TGTGCCAGCAAACGTCAACTTGATAACTATGGCTACACCTTC
d_gene: -
j_gene: TRBJ1-2
v_gene: TRBV6-1
abundance: -
len: 14

CDR3aa: CASSLDPGTGGWYGYTF
CDR3nt: TGTGCCAGCAGCTTAGACCCCGGGACAGGGGGCTGGTATGGCTACACCTTC
d_gene: TRBD1
j_gene: TRBJ1-2
v_gene: TRBV7-6
abundance: -
len: 17

CDR3aa: CASSFGGPALGYTF
CDR3nt: TGTGCCAGCAGCTTCGGAGGCCCCGCGCTTGGCTACACCTTC
d_gene: -
j_gene: TRBJ1-2
v_gene: TRBV5-6
abundance: few
len: 14

CDR3aa: CASSRPRRQENTEAFF
CDR3nt: TGCGCCAGCAGCCGACCCCGTCGACAGGAGAACACTGAAGCTTTCTTT
d_gene: -
j_gene: TRBJ1-1
v_gene: TRBV4-1
abundance: -
len: 16

CDR3aa: CASSLAPGRTDTQYF
CDR3nt: TGTGCCAGCAGCTTGGCCCCAGGGAGGACAGATACGCAGTATTTT
d_gene: -
j_gene: TRBJ2-3
v_gene: TRBV5-4
abundance: -
len: 15

CDR3aa: CASSYVAGGSNEQFF
CDR3nt: TGTGCCAGCAGTTACGTGGCGGGGGGGAGTAATGAGCAGTTCTTC
d_gene: TRBD2
j_gene: TRBJ2-1
v_gene: TRBV6-5
abundance: -
len: 15

CDR3aa: CASSRQGIPYEQYF
CDR3nt: TGTGCCAGCAGCCGACAGGGAATCCCCTACGAGCAGTACTTC
d_gene: TRBD1
j_gene: TRBJ2-7
v_gene: TRBV6-6
abundance: -
len: 14

CDR3aa: CASSIGTGGRDIQYF
CDR3nt: TGTGCCAGCAGCATTGGGACAGGGGGTAGGGACATTCAGTACTTC
d_gene: TRBD1
j_gene: TRBJ2-4
v_gene: TRBV7-9
abundance: -
len: 15

CDR3aa: CASSYGGKVDTIYF
CDR3nt: TGTGCCAGCAGCTACGGGGGCAAAGTTGACACCATATATTTT
d_gene: -
j_gene: TRBJ1-3
v_gene: TRBV6-5
abundance: few
len: 14

CDR3aa: CASSLVVSGDSYEQYF
CDR3nt: TGCGCCAGCAGCTTGGTTGTCTCAGGCGACTCCTACGAGCAGTACTTC
d_gene: -
j_gene: TRBJ2-7
v_gene: TRBV5-1
abundance: -
len: 16

CDR3aa: CASSIGISGTYEQYF
CDR3nt: TGTGCCAGTAGTATCGGGATTAGCGGAACCTACGAGCAGTACTTC
d_gene: -
j_gene: TRBJ2-7
v_gene: TRBV19
abundance: -
len: 15

CDR3aa: CASSPLEAEKAFF
CDR3nt: TGTGCCAGCAGCCCCCTGGAGGCAGAAAAAGCTTTCTTT
d_gene: -
j_gene: TRBJ1-1
v_gene: TRBV4-2
abundance: few
len: 13

CDR3aa: CASSLTSGGSGETQYF
CDR3nt: TGTGCCAGCAGCTTAACTAGCGGGGGGTCGGGGGAGACCCAGTACTTC
d_gene: TRBD2
j_gene: TRBJ2-5
v_gene: TRBV7-2
abundance: -
len: 16

CDR3aa: CASSPSGGSSYEQYF
CDR3nt: TGTGCCAGCTCGCCTAGCGGGGGGAGCTCCTACGAGCAGTACTTC
d_gene: TRBD2
j_gene: TRBJ2-7
v_gene: TRBV9
abundance: -
len: 15

CDR3aa: CASSQDHRATTGQYF
CDR3nt: TGCGCCAGCAGCCAAGATCACAGGGCTACTACGGGGCAGTACTTC
d_gene: -
j_gene: TRBJ2-7
v_gene: TRBV4-3
abundance: -
len: 15

CDR3aa: CASSLDRDYEQYF
CDR3nt: TGTGCCAGCAGCTTGGACAGGGACTACGAGCAGTACTTC
d_gene: TRBD1
j_gene: TRBJ2-7
v_gene: TRBV11-2
abundance: -
len: 13

CDR3aa: CASKKGGTNQPQHF
CDR3nt: TGTGCCAGTAAAAAGGGAGGAACAAATCAGCCCCAGCATTTT
d_gene: -
j_gene: TRBJ1-5
v_gene: TRBV19
abundance: -
len: 14

CDR3aa: CASSLAGDYEQYF
CDR3nt: TGTGCCAGCAGCCTAGCGGGGGACTACGAGCAGTACTTC
d_gene: TRBD2
j_gene: TRBJ2-7
v_gene: TRBV27
abundance: -
len: 13

CDR3aa: CASSQGQGSREQYF
CDR3nt: TGTGCCAGCTCGCAGGGACAGGGTAGTAGGGAGCAGTACTTC
d_gene: TRBD1
j_gene: TRBJ2-7
v_gene: TRBV18
abundance: -
len: 14

CDR3aa: CASSLASNSPNEAFF
CDR3nt: TGTGCCAGCAGCTTAGCATCGAACAGCCCCAATGAAGCTTTCTTT
d_gene: -
j_gene: TRBJ1-1
v_gene: TRBV7-9
abundance: -
len: 15

CDR3aa: CASRMTSGPYEQYF
CDR3nt: TGTGCCAGCCGAATGACTAGCGGACCCTACGAGCAGTACTTC
d_gene: TRBD2
j_gene: TRBJ2-7
v_gene: TRBV7-9
abundance: -
len: 14

CDR3aa: CASSIAGGKTYEQYF
CDR3nt: TGTGCCAGTAGTATAGCTGGCGGGAAAACCTACGAGCAGTACTTC
d_gene: -
j_gene: TRBJ2-7
v_gene: TRBV19
abundance: -
len: 15

CDR3aa: CASSLGLGGDVETQYF
CDR3nt: TGCGCCAGCAGCTTGGGGCTAGGGGGAGACGTGGAGACCCAGTACTTC
d_gene: -
j_gene: TRBJ2-5
v_gene: TRBV5-1
abundance: once
len: 16

CDR3aa: CASTFGTGTGGRETQYF
CDR3nt: TGTGCCAGCACCTTCGGGACCGGGACAGGGGGAAGAGAGACCCAGTACTTC
d_gene: TRBD1
j_gene: TRBJ2-5
v_gene: TRBV7-8
abundance: -
len: 17

CDR3aa: CASSPGLRGYEQYF
CDR3nt: TGCGCCAGCAGCCCCGGACTGCGGGGCTACGAGCAGTACTTC
d_gene: -
j_gene: TRBJ2-7
v_gene: TRBV4-3
abundance: -
len: 14